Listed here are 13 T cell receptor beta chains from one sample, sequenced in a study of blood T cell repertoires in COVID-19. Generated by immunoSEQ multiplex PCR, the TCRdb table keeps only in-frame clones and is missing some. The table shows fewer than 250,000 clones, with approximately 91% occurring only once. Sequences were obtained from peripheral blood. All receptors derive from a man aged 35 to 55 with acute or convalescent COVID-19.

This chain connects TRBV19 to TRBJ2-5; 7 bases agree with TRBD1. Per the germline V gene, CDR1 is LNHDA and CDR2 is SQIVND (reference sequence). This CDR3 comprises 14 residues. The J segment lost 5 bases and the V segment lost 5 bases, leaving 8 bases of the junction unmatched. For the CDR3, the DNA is TGTGCCAGTAGTTTTCAACAGGGGTGGGAGACCCAGTACTTC. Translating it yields CASSFQQGWETQYF.

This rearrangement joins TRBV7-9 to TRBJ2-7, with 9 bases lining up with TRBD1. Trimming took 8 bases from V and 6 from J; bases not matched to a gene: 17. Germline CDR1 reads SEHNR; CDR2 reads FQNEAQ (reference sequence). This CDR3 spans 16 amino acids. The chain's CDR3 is CASVNLGTGQAVEQYF. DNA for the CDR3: TGTGCCAGCGTAAACCTCGGGACAGGGCAAGCCGTCGAGCAGTACTTC.

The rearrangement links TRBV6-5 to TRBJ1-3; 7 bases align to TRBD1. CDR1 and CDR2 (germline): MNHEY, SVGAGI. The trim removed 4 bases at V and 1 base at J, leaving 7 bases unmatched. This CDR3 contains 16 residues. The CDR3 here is CASSSEGTVSGNTIYF. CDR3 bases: TGTGCCAGCAGTTCTGAGGGGACAGTTTCTGGAAACACCATATATTTT.

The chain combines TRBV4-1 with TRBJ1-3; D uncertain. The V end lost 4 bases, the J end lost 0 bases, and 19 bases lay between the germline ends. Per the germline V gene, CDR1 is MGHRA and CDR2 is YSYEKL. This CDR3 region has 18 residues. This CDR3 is CASSPHLSTGSSGNTIYF. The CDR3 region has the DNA TGCGCCAGCAGCCCCCACCTCAGCACGGGAAGCTCTGGAAACACCATATATTTT.

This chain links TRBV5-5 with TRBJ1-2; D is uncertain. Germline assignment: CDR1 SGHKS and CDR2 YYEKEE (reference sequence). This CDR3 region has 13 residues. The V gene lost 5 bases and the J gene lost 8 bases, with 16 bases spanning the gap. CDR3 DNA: TGTGCCAGCAGTTACGGTCAGACTTTAGGCTACACCTTC. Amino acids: CASSYGQTLGYTF.

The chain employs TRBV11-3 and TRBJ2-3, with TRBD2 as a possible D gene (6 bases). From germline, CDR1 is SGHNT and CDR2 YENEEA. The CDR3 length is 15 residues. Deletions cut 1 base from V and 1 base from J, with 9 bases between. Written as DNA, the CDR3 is TGTGCCAGCAGCTTAGCGGGAGTCGGCACAGATACGCAGTATTTT. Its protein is CASSLAGVGTDTQYF.

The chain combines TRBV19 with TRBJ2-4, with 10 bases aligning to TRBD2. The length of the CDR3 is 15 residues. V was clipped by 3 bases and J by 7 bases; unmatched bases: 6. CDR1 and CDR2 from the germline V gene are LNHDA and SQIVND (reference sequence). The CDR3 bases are TGTGCCAGTAGTATTGGTAGCGGGAGGATCAACATTCAGTACTTC. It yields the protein CASSIGSGRINIQYF.

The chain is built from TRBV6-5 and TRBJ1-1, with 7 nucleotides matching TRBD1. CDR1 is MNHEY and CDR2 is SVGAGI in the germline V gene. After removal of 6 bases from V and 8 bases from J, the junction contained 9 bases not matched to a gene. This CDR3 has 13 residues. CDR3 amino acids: CASRTISDREAFF. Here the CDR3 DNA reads TGTGCCAGCAGAACGATATCGGACAGGGAAGCTTTCTTT.

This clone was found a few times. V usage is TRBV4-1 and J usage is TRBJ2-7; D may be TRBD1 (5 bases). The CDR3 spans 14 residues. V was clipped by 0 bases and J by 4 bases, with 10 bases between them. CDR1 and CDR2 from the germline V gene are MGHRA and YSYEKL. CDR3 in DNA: TGCGCCAGCAGCCAAGAGTCGACAGAATACGAGCAGTACTTC. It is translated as CASSQESTEYEQYF.

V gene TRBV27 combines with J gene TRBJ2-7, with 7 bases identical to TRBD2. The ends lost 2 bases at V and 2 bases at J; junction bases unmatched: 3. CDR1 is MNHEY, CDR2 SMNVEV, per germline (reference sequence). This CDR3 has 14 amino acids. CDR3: CASSLVRGAYEQYF. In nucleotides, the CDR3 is TGTGCCAGCAGTTTAGTCCGGGGGGCCTACGAGCAGTACTTC.

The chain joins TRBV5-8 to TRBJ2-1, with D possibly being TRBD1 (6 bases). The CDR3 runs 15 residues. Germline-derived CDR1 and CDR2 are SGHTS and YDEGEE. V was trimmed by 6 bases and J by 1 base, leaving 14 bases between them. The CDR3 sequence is CASNKGDGSYNEQFF. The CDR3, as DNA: TGTGCCAGCAATAAGGGGGATGGGTCCTACAATGAGCAGTTCTTC.

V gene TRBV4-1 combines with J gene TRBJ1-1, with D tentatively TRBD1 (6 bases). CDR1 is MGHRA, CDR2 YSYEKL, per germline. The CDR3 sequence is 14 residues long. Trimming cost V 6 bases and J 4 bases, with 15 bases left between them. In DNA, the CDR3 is TGCGCCAGCAGACTGAGCGGGGGGCTCACTGAAGCTTTCTTT. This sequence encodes CASRLSGGLTEAFF.

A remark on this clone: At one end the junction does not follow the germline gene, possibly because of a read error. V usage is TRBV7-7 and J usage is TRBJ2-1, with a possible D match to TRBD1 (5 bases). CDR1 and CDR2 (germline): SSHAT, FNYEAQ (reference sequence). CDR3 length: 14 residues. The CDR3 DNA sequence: TGTGCTAGCAGCTTAGCTCCAGGGTACGGCGAGCAGTTCTTC. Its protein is CASSLAPGYGEQFF. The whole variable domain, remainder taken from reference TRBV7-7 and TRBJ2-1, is GAGVSQSPRYKVTKRGQDVTLRCDPISSHATLYWYQQALGQGPEFLTYFNYEAQPDKSGLPSDRFSAERPEGSISTLTIQRTEQRDSAMYRCASSLAPGYGEQFFGPGTRLTVL.